This T cell receptor (beta chain) derives from a study of siplizumab effects on memory and regulatory T cells. Study conclusions and caveats: Siplizumab significantly reduced alloreactive sequences traceable to unstimulated CD4+ memory cells. Apparently more diverse than memory cells, naive T cells also seemed major alloresponse contributors. Relative to controls at roughly 28%, mappable alloreactive CD4+ clones exhibited a mean Treg-derived proportion of approximately 62% with siplizumab.

Sequencing was performed with immunoSEQ multiplex PCR; in TCRdb, only in-frame clones are kept and a portion is missing. The data contain 87,000 or so clones, around 94% of them singletons. With regard to this clone: The target antigen is unknown.

Per the germline V gene, CDR1 is LNHDA and CDR2 is SQIVND (reference sequence). Trimming took 6 bases from V and 0 from J, leaving 8 bases between them. There are 13 residues in the CDR3. The chain is built from TRBV19 and TRBJ1-1; no clear D. This clonotype was sampled from a human donor in good health. Input material: non-Treg CD4+ T cells sorted from blood. The CDR3 sequence: CASRQMVNTEAFF. The CDR3 nucleotides read TGTGCCAGTAGGCAAATGGTGAACACTGAAGCTTTCTTT. Full variable domain (outside the CDR3, taken from reference TRBV19 and TRBJ1-1): DGGITQSPKYLFRKEGQNVTLSCEQNLNHDAMYWYRQDPGQGLRLIYYSQIVNDFQKGDIAEGYSVSREKKESFPLTVTSAQKNPTAFYLCASRQMVNTEAFFGQGTRLTVV.